This is a list of T cell receptor beta chains from one sample in a study of blood T cell repertoires in COVID-19. Some clones are missing from TCRdb's copy, which holds only in-frame ones; the method was immunoSEQ multiplex PCR. The sample has 250,000 to 350,000 clones, almost 90% seen once. The material sequenced was peripheral blood. These receptor sequences come from a woman in her twenties or thirties with COVID-19, enrolled during active disease. Both conserved end residues are part of each CDR3. The D gene is left open where the match is weak. A clone size is listed for some rows: how often the clone was seen (once, few, many), or a class if it is expanded.

>-|TRBJ2-3|TRBV28|-
TGTGCCAGCAGTTTAATCGGGGAGGATACGCAGTATTTT
CASSLIGEDTQYF
>-|TRBJ1-5|TRBV5-1|few
TGCGCCAGCAGCGCTGACAGCACTAATCAGCCCCAGCATTTT
CASSADSTNQPQHF
>-|TRBJ2-7|TRBV15|-
TGTGCCACCAGCAGAGCCTCAATCCGGCAGGGCGGCTCCTACGAGCAGTACTTC
CATSRASIRQGGSYEQYF
>TRBD2|TRBJ2-5|TRBV7-2|-
TGTGCCAGCAGCCCCCGGTCTAGCGGGAGGGTGGCCCAGTACTTC
CASSPRSSGRVAQYF
>TRBD1|TRBJ1-2|TRBV3-1/TRBV3-2|once
TGTGCCAGCAGCCAAGAAGGACGGCAGGGGGCGAATGGCTACACCTTC
CASSQEGRQGANGYTF
>TRBD2|TRBJ2-7|TRBV7-3|-
TGTGCCAGCAGCCCCGTAGCGGGAGTCTCCGAGCAGTACTTC
CASSPVAGVSEQYF
>TRBD2|TRBJ2-7|TRBV4-2|-
TGTGCCAGCAGCCAGCATGGACTAGCGGGAGGGCCTTTGAACGAGCAGTACTTC
CASSQHGLAGGPLNEQYF
>TRBD1|TRBJ2-7|TRBV2|-
TGTGCCAGCACATTTGGGACAGGGGGCAACGAGCAGTACTTC
CASTFGTGGNEQYF
>-|TRBJ2-2|TRBV19|-
TGTGCCAGTAGTATGGGGTGGAGGGCCGGGGAGCTGTTTTTT
CASSMGWRAGELFF
>-|TRBJ2-7|TRBV30|-
TGTGCCTGGAGTGGACTTTCCTACGAGCAGTACTTC
CAWSGLSYEQYF
>-|TRBJ2-5|TRBV19|-
TGTGCCAGTAGGCCGTCCGGGGGAGGAAAGACCCAGTACTTC
CASRPSGGGKTQYF
>TRBD1|TRBJ1-3|TRBV28|-
TGTGCCAGCAGTATGACAGGGGGCGTCTCTGGAAACACCATATATTTT
CASSMTGGVSGNTIYF
>-|TRBJ2-3|TRBV7-2|-
TGTGCCAGCAGCGCAAGAGGTGCGGAGGGGGCCACTAGCACAGATACGCAGTATTTT
CASSARGAEGATSTDTQYF
>-|TRBJ2-2|TRBV19|-
TGTGCCAGTAGTATAACAGGATTAAACACCGGGGAGCTGTTTTTT
CASSITGLNTGELFF
>-|TRBJ2-1|TRBV5-1|-
TGCGCCAGCAGCTTGGCCCCGGACAGACCCCCCTACAATGAGCAGTTCTTC
CASSLAPDRPPYNEQFF
>-|TRBJ2-7|TRBV28|once
TGTGCCAGCAGCCCAGTCGACTCCAGCGGCGAGCAGTACTTC
CASSPVDSSGEQYF
>-|TRBJ1-5|TRBV30|-
TGTGCCTGGAGTTTGGGGGGGGGACAGCCCCAGCATTTT
CAWSLGGGQPQHF
>-|TRBJ2-1|TRBV9|once
TGTGCCAGCAGCGCCTTTAGCGGTGAGCAGTTCTTC
CASSAFSGEQFF
>TRBD2|TRBJ2-3|TRBV29-1|-
TGCAGCGTCACCGGGACTATCACAGATACGCAGTATTTT
CSVTGTITDTQYF
>-|TRBJ1-6|TRBV3-1/TRBV3-2|once
TGTGCCAGCAGCCATCTCTCCCTGGGGAGCGGATATTCACCCCTCCACTTT
CASSHLSLGSGYSPLHF
>TRBD1|TRBJ2-1|TRBV6-5|-
TGTGCCAGCAGTTACCTAGGGACAGCATACAATGAGCAGTTCTTC
CASSYLGTAYNEQFF
>TRBD1|TRBJ1-5|TRBV11-3|-
TGTGCCAGCAGCTTAGGGCAGGGGGTGTTGTTTAGCAATCAGCCCCAGCATTTT
CASSLGQGVLFSNQPQHF